This TCR beta chain was sequenced for a study of cytomegalovirus exposure and HLA in healthy donors. Notes on the study in general: Data from an earlier analysis indicated that most TCR beta V segments were productive either about 90% or about 30% of the time. Later analysis identified about 17,000 TCR beta sequences associated with HLA alleles, using a false discovery rate threshold of 0.05. It emerged from a later analysis that several of the most significant clusters appeared to be linked to common viral pathogens. Some V segments could not be told apart, so they were left out, TRBV6-2 and TRBV6-3 among them.

With 60 Vbeta and 13 Jbeta primers, the PCR was carried out. Data came from immunoSEQ multiplex PCR; TCRdb stores just in-frame clones and leaves some out. Recorded for this sample: tens of thousands of clones. Notes on this clone: Antigen specificity is unknown.

Trimming cost V 0 bases and J 2 bases; bases outside gene matches: 5. The CDR3 sequence is 16 residues long. CDR1 and CDR2 (germline): SGHRS, YFSETQ. Sequencing input: PBMCs. The TCR was taken from a female donor in good health and CMV-seropositive. The chain combines TRBV5-1 with TRBJ2-3, with 8 bases that match TRBD2. Here the CDR3 reads CASSLGPSGLTDTQYF. The CDR3 DNA sequence: TGCGCCAGCAGCTTGGGGCCTAGCGGGCTCACAGATACGCAGTATTTT.